A selection of T cell receptor beta chains follows, all from one sample in a study of blood T cell repertoires in COVID-19. Data came from immunoSEQ multiplex PCR; TCRdb stores just in-frame clones and leaves some out. The data contain about 200,000 clones, 70% to 90% of them singletons. The sample consisted of peripheral blood. The receptors were sampled from a man aged 50-59 years with COVID-19, enrolled during active disease. The CDR3 runs from the conserved cysteine through the conserved F or W. Fields, in order: CDR3 protein, CDR3 DNA, clone size, V gene, J gene, D gene, CDR3 length. A D gene is named only where the DNA matches it firmly. Only part of the rows carry a size: once, few, many, or a class if the clone is expanded.

CDR3: CATSDPGQGNTGELFF
DNA: TGTGCCACCAGTGACCCGGGACAGGGAAACACCGGGGAGCTGTTTTTT
size: NA
V: TRBV24-1
J: TRBJ2-2
D: TRBD1
length: 16

CDR3: CASRPRGGSNQPQHF
DNA: TGTGCCAGCAGACCAAGGGGGGGAAGCAATCAGCCCCAGCATTTT
size: NA
V: TRBV6-5
J: TRBJ1-5
D: NA
length: 15

CDR3: CASSYASGGARETQYF
DNA: TGTGCCAGCAGTTACGCTAGCGGGGGGGCCCGAGAGACCCAGTACTTC
size: NA
V: TRBV6-2/TRBV6-3
J: TRBJ2-5
D: TRBD2
length: 16

CDR3: CASSLSRGQGLGGYTF
DNA: TGTGCCAGCAGTTTATCGAGGGGACAGGGCCTGGGTGGCTACACCTTC
size: once
V: TRBV27
J: TRBJ1-2
D: TRBD1
length: 16

CDR3: CASSEGQHGNNQPQHF
DNA: TGTGCCAGCAGTGAGGGACAGCATGGGAACAATCAGCCCCAGCATTTT
size: once
V: TRBV7-2
J: TRBJ1-5
D: TRBD1
length: 16

CDR3: CASGGQGNTYEQYF
DNA: TGTGCCAGTGGGGGACAGGGGAATACCTACGAGCAGTACTTC
size: once
V: TRBV2
J: TRBJ2-7
D: TRBD1
length: 14

CDR3: CSVVGGPNGLTQYF
DNA: TGCAGCGTTGTCGGGGGACCAAATGGTTTGACCCAGTACTTC
size: NA
V: TRBV29-1
J: TRBJ2-5
D: NA
length: 14

CDR3: CASSQRAGSSDEQFF
DNA: TGTGCCAGCTCACAAAGAGCCGGGTCGAGTGATGAGCAGTTCTTC
size: once
V: TRBV18
J: TRBJ2-1
D: NA
length: 15

CDR3: CASGPGQGGYEQYF
DNA: TGTGCCAGCGGGCCGGGACAGGGTGGCTACGAGCAGTACTTC
size: NA
V: TRBV7-3
J: TRBJ2-7
D: TRBD1
length: 14

CDR3: CATSLAGGEVQYF
DNA: TGTGCCACCAGTCTGGCTGGGGGGGAAGTGCAGTATTTT
size: NA
V: TRBV24-1
J: TRBJ2-3
D: TRBD2
length: 13

CDR3: CAWTGGLSGNYNEQFF
DNA: TGTGCCTGGACTGGCGGACTTAGCGGGAACTACAATGAGCAGTTCTTC
size: NA
V: TRBV30
J: TRBJ2-1
D: TRBD2
length: 16